The 15 T cell receptor beta chains in this list originate from one sample, sequenced in a study of blood T cell repertoires in COVID-19. Here immunoSEQ multiplex PCR was the method, and the copy in TCRdb shows in-frame clones only, minus some. The sample has 150,000 to 200,000 clones; around 93% are singletons. Sequencing was done on a sample of peripheral blood. The receptors stem from a woman aged 50 to 60 with acute or convalescent COVID-19.

The chain employs TRBV30 and TRBJ2-7, with TRBD1 matching over 7 bases. This CDR3 spans 13 amino acids. CDR1 and CDR2 (germline): GTSNPN, SVGIG (reference sequence). J lost 3 bases, V lost 8 bases, and 10 bases had no gene match. The CDR3 coding sequence is TGTGCCGGGCTTAGGGACAGCCACTACGAGCAGTACTTC. Translated, it gives CAGLRDSHYEQYF.

V and J are TRBV11-1 and TRBJ1-4; weak D call: TRBD1 (5 bases). Germline V gene lookup returns CDR1 SGHAT and CDR2 FQDESV (reference sequence). The CDR3 covers 14 residues. With 5 bases removed from V and 8 bases from J, the gap between germline ends came to 15 bases. The CDR3 here is CASSRDYSREKLFF. The CDR3, as DNA: TGTGCCAGCAGCCGGGACTATTCCAGGGAAAAACTGTTTTTT.

This chain links TRBV6-6 with TRBJ1-5; D remains unclear. The V gene lost 4 bases and the J gene lost 5 bases, with 12 bases spanning the gap. The CDR3 consists of 14 residues. Germline-derived CDR1 and CDR2 are MNHNY and SVGAGI (reference sequence). Written as DNA, the CDR3 is TGTGCCAGCAGTTTCCCGGGAGGCCATCAGCCCCAGCATTTT. It translates to CASSFPGGHQPQHF.

CDR3 residues: CATSRDRGAGSYNEQFF. The CDR3 DNA sequence: TGTGCCACCAGCAGAGATCGGGGGGCGGGATCCTACAATGAGCAGTTCTTC. The chain has TRBV15 and TRBJ2-1; D perhaps matches TRBD2 (7 bases). Trimming took off 0 bases at V and 1 base at J, with 13 bases between the two ends. The germline gives CDR1 LNHNV, CDR2 YYDKDF (reference sequence). The CDR3 has 17 residues.

The table lists this clone with a few counts. V and J are TRBV9 and TRBJ1-2; D possibly corresponds to TRBD1 (5 bases). V was clipped by 0 bases and J by 9 bases, with 9 bases between them. The CDR3 contains 12 residues. Germline CDR1 is SGDLS and CDR2 is YYNGEE. The CDR3 reads CASSVDRWRYTF. The CDR3 DNA reads TGTGCCAGCAGCGTAGACAGGTGGCGCTACACCTTC.

The V gene is TRBV7-2, the J gene TRBJ1-6, with TRBD1 matching over 8 bases. With V trimmed by 6 bases and J by 12 bases, 4 bases remained unmatched. This CDR3 has 12 amino acids. The V gene's germline CDR1 is SGHTA and CDR2 FQGNSA. CDR3 DNA: TGTGCCAGCAGTTCCAGGGGGCTACCCCTCCACTTT. Its protein product is CASSSRGLPLHF.

The chain carries TRBV6-2 or TRBV6-3 and TRBJ1-2; no firm D call. The CDR3 has 13 amino acids. V was pared by 4 bases and J by 4 bases, with 10 bases between. Germline CDR1 MNHEY, CDR2 SVGEGT. The CDR3 nucleotides are TGTGCCAGCAGTTTGTCGGAGGGCTATGGCTACACCTTC. Protein: CASSLSEGYGYTF.

The chain has TRBV28 and TRBJ1-2, with TRBD1 as a possible D gene (6 bases). The V and J ends lost 7 bases and 2 bases respectively, with 17 bases between them. The germline CDR1 and CDR2 sequences are MDHEN and SYDVKM. The CDR3 loop spans 15 amino acids. This CDR3 is CASTYMDRPNYGYTF. The CDR3, as DNA: TGTGCCAGCACCTATATGGACAGACCGAACTATGGCTACACCTTC.

The chain links TRBV7-9 to TRBJ2-5; D ambiguous. Germline V gene sequence: CDR1 SEHNR, CDR2 FQNEAQ (reference sequence). Trimming stripped 4 bases from V and 3 bases from J, with 9 bases between. There are 13 residues in the CDR3. CDR3 in amino acids: CASSYTPEETQYF. The DNA for the CDR3 is TGTGCCAGCAGCTATACCCCGGAAGAGACCCAGTACTTC.

This chain links TRBV7-8 with TRBJ1-4; the match to TRBD1 covers 8 bases. The CDR3 loop spans 14 amino acids. With 2 bases clipped from V and 5 bases from J, the junction kept 1 base outside the gene matches. CDR1 is SGHVS and CDR2 is FQNEAQ in the germline V gene. The CDR3 here is CASSLRQGNEKLFF. CDR3 in DNA: TGTGCCAGCAGCTTACGACAGGGGAATGAAAAACTGTTTTTT.

V gene TRBV10-1 combines with J gene TRBJ2-7, with 8 bases aligning to TRBD1. The CDR3 contains 15 residues. Germline loops: CDR1 WNHNN, CDR2 SYGVQD (reference sequence). J gave up 3 bases and V 8 bases, and 12 bases lay outside the gene matches. As DNA, the CDR3 is TGCGCCAGCTCCAAAGGGACAGGAGGTTTCTACGAGCAGTACTTC. It translates to CASSKGTGGFYEQYF.

CDR3 nucleotides: TGTGCCAGCTCACCACTCGGCGGGGGGGCTGATAGGGTGCAGTTCTTC. This encodes CASSPLGGGADRVQFF. This chain connects TRBV18 to TRBJ2-1; 9 nucleotides match TRBD2. The CDR3 has 16 residues. With V trimmed by 1 base and J by 12 bases, 13 bases remained unmatched. Per the germline V gene, CDR1 is KGHSH and CDR2 is LQKENI.

The chain carries TRBV28 and TRBJ2-7, with a tentative D call TRBD2 (6 bases). In germline, CDR1 is MDHEN, CDR2 SYDVKM. Trimming removed 6 bases from V and 1 base from J, with 19 bases in between. CDR3 length equals 16 residues. In DNA, the CDR3 is TGTGCCAGCAGGCCCCCAGCTAGCGTTTCTTCCTACGAGCAGTACTTC. This encodes CASRPPASVSSYEQYF.

This clone has just one count. This chain joins TRBV19 and TRBJ2-7; 7 nucleotides line up with TRBD1. The trim removed 5 bases at V and 3 bases at J, leaving 10 bases unmatched. CDR3 length equals 15 residues. Germline V gene lookup returns CDR1 LNHDA and CDR2 SQIVND (reference sequence). CDR3 in amino acids: CASSQYRGIGYEQYF. CDR3 in DNA: TGTGCCAGTAGTCAGTACAGGGGTATTGGCTACGAGCAGTACTTC.

The chain combines TRBV18 with TRBJ1-6; D is unclear. The CDR3 has 13 amino acids. V was shortened by 3 bases and J by 14 bases, with 14 bases between the two germline ends. CDR1 is KGHSH, CDR2 LQKENI, per germline. This CDR3 is CASSPQSHDTLHF. CDR3 coding DNA: TGTGCCAGCTCACCCCAGTCGCACGATACCCTCCACTTT. The full variable domain, completed using reference TRBV18 and TRBJ1-6, is NAGVMQNPRHLVRRRGQEARLRCSPMKGHSHVYWYRQLPEEGLKFMVYLQKENIIDESGMPKERFSAEFPKEGPSILRIQQVVRGDSAAYFCASSPQSHDTLHFGNGTRLTVT.